The clone carrying this T cell receptor (beta chain) turned up a few times. These data originate in a study of patients and donors after allogeneic stem cell transplantation. CDR1 and CDR2 from the germline V gene are MNHNS and SASEGT. The CDR3 runs to 13 residues. V lost 11 bases and J lost 4, with 14 bases in between. TCRdb ran MiXCR on the RT-PCR reads and lists one entry per CDR3 protein. The sample consists of about a million distinct CDR3 sequences, 15% to 20% of them appearing once. J is TRBJ1-4 and V is TRBV6-1; tentative D call: TRBD1 (6 bases). Sequenced input: blood, either unsorted or a sorted T cell fraction (not recorded which). The clonotype comes from a human donor who was either an allogeneic HSCT recipient or a stem cell or donor lymphocyte infusion donor (not recorded which). It is not recorded whose cells these are; they may come from a transplant donor. The CDR3 region has the DNA TGTGCCGCAAGGGGAGGGGGTAATGAAAAACTGTTTTTT. Protein sequence: CAARGGGNEKLFF.